This T cell receptor (beta chain) derives from a study of shared clonotypes between healthy human individuals. Study outcomes and limitations: On the whole, naive subsets had larger estimated richness than memory subsets had.

On this clone itself: Its antigen is not identified. Distinct nucleotide sequences in the sample also encode this CDR3.

TCRdb's table, derived via immunoSEQ multiplex PCR, lists solely in-frame clones and lacks some. Here the sample spans roughly 850,000 clones, approximately 97% being singletons. It was CD45RO-negative cells, positively selected for CCR7, that made up naive CD8 cells, with terminally differentiated effector memory CD45RA+ cells excluded. Looked up from germline, CDR1 is SQVTM and CDR2 is ANQGSEA. Deletions cut 2 bases from V and 0 bases from J, with 5 bases between. This CDR3 spans 13 amino acids. The clonotype comes from a man aged 30 to 45 in good health. The V and J genes are TRBV29-1 and TRBJ2-1; D might be TRBD1 (5 bases). Sequencing was carried out using naive CD8+ T cells sorted from blood. CDR3 residues: CSVEQGSYNEQFF. In DNA form, the CDR3 reads TGCAGCGTTGAACAGGGCTCCTACAATGAGCAGTTCTTC.